This T cell receptor (beta chain) was sequenced for a study of identical twins. In its sample, this clonotype was seen a few times. Its target is not known. General study points: Rather than following the same donors, the conclusions depended on cross-sectional statistical analysis.

One entry per CDR3 protein, called by TCRdb with MiXCR from the 5' RACE reads. The table has about 470,000 distinct CDR3 sequences, 20% to 25% seen once. These data were also reused for a study on T cells expressing NK-cell markers.

The TCR was taken from a young woman in good health. The sample comprised CD4+ T cells sorted from blood.

CDR3 bases: TGTGCCAGCAGTGAAGATCGGGGGTCCTACAATGAGCAGTTCTTC. Protein sequence: CASSEDRGSYNEQFF. V is TRBV2 and J is TRBJ2-1; D might be TRBD2 (6 bases). The length of the CDR3 is 15 residues. CDR1 is SNHLY and CDR2 is FYNNEI in the germline V gene. Deletions cut 1 base from V and 1 base from J, with 8 bases between.